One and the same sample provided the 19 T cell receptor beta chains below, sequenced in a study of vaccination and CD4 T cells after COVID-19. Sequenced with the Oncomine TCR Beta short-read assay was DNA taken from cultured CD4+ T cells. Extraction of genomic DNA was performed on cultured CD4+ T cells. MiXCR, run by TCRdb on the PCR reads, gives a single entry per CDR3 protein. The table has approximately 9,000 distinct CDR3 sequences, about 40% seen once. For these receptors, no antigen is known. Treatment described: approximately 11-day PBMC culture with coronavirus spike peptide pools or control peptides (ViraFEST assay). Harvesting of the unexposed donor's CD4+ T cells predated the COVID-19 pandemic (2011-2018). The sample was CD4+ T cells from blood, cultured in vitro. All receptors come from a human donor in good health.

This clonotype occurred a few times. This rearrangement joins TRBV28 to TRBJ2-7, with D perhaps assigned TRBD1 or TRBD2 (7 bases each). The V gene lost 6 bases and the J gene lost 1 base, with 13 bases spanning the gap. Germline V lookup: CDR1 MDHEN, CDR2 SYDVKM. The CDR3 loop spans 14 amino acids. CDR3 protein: CASSPGGGSYEQYF. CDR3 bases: TGTGCCAGCAGCCCAGGGGGAGGGTCCTACGAGCAGTACTTC.

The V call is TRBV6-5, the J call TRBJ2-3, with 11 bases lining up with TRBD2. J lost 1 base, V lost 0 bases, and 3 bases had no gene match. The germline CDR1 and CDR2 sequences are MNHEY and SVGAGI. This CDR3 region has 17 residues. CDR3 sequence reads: CASSYSGLAGRTDTQYF. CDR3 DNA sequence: TGTGCCAGCAGTTACTCTGGACTAGCGGGCCGCACAGATACGCAGTATTTT.

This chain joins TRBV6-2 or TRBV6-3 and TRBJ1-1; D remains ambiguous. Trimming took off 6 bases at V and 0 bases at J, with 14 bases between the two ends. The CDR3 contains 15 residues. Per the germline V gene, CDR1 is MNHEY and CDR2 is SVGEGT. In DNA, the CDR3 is TGTGCCAGCAGCCCAGTCCGGCAGTTGAACACTGAAGCTTTCTTT. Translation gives CASSPVRQLNTEAFF.

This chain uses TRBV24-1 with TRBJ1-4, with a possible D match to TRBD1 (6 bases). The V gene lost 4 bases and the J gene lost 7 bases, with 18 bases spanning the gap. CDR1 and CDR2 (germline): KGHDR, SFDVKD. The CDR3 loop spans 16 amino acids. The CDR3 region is CATSDPVPGGGEKLFF. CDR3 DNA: TGTGCCACCAGTGACCCCGTTCCTGGGGGCGGTGAAAAACTGTTTTTT.

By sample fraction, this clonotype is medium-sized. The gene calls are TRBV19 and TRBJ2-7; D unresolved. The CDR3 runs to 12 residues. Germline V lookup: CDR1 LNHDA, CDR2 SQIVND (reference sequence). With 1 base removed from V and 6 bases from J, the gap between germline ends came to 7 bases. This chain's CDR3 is CASSIVKSEQYF. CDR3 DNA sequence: TGTGCCAGTAGTATAGTGAAGTCCGAGCAGTACTTC.

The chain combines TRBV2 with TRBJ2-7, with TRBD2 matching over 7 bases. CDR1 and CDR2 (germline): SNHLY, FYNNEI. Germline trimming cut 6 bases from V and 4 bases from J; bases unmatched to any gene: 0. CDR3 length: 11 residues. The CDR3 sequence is CASRREYEQYF. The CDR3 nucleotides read TGTGCCAGCAGGCGGGAGTACGAGCAGTACTTC.

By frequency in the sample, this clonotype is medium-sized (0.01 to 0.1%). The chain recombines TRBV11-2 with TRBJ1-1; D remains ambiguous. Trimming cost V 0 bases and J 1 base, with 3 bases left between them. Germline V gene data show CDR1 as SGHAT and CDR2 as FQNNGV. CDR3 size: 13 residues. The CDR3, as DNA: TGTGCCAGCAGCTTAGACCCGAACACTGAAGCTTTCTTT. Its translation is CASSLDPNTEAFF.

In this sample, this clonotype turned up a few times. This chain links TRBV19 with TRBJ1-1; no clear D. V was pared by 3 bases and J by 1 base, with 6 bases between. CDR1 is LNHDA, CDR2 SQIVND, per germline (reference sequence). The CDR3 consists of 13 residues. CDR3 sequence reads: CASSMSTNTEAFF. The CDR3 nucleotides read TGTGCCAGTAGTATGTCCACGAACACTGAAGCTTTCTTT.

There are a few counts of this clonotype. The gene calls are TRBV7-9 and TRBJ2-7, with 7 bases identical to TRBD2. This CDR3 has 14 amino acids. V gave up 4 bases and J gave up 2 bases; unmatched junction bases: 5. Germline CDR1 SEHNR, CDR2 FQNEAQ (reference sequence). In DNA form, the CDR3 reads TGTGCCAGCAGCTCCGTGAGCGGGGCCTACGAGCAGTACTTC. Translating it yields CASSSVSGAYEQYF.

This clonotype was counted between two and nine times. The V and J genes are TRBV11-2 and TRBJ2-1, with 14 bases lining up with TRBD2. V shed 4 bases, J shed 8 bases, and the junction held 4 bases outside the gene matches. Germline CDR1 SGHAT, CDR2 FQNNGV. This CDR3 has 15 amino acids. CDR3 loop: CASSWTSGGRYEQFF. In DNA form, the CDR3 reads TGTGCCAGCAGCTGGACTAGCGGGGGGCGATATGAGCAGTTCTTC.

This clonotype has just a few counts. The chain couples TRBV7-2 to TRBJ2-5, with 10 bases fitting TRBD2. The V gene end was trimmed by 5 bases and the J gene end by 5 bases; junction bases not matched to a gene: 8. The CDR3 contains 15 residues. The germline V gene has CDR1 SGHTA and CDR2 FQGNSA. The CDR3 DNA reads TGTGCCAGCAGCGGGAGCGGGAGGGCCGAGGAGACCCAGTACTTC. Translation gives CASSGSGRAEETQYF.

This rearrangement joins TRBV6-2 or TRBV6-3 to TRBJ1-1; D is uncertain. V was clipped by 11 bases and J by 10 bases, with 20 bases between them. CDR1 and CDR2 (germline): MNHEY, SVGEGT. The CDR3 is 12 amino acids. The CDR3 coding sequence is TGTGCCTCGGACGGACCCGAGGGTGTAGCTTTCTTT. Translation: CASDGPEGVAFF.

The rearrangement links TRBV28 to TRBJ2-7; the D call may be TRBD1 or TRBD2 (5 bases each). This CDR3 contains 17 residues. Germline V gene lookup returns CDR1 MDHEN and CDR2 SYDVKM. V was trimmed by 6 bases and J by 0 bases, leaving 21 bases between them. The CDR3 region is CASRESRDPESSYEQYF. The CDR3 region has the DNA TGTGCCAGCAGAGAAAGCCGGGACCCTGAGAGCTCCTACGAGCAGTACTTC. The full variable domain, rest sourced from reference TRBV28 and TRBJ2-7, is DVKVTQSSRYLVKRTGEKVFLECVQDMDHENMFWYRQDPGLGLRLIYFSYDVKMKEKGDIPEGYSVSREKKERFSLILESASTNQTSMYLCASRESRDPESSYEQYFGPGTRLTVT.

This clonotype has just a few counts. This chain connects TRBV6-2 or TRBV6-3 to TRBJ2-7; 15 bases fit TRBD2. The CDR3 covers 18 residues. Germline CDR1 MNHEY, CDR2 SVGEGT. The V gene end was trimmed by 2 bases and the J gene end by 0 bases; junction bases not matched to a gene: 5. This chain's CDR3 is CASSYGGLAGGISYEQYF. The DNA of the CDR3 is TGTGCCAGCAGTTACGGTGGACTAGCGGGAGGGATCTCCTACGAGCAGTACTTC.

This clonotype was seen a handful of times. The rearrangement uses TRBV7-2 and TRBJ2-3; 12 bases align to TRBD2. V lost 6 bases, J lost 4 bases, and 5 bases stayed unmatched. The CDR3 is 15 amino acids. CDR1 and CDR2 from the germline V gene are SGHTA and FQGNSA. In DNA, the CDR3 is TGTGCCAGCAGAGAGACTAGCGGGAGACCAGATACGCAGTATTTT. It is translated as CASRETSGRPDTQYF.

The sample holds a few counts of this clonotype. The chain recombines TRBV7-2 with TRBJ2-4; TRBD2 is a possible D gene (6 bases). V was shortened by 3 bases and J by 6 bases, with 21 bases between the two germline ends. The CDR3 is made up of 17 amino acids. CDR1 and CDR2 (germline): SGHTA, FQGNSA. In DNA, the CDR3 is TGTGCCAGCAGCTTTAGCGGAAGAGCGTCCCCCCGAAACATTCAGTACTTC. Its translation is CASSFSGRASPRNIQYF.

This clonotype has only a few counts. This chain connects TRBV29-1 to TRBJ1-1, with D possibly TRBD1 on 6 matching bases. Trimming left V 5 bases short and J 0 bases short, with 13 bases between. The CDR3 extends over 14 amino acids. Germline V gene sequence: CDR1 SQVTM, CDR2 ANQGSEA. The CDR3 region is CSVLWGQMNTEAFF. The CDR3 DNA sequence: TGCAGCGTTCTCTGGGGACAAATGAACACTGAAGCTTTCTTT.

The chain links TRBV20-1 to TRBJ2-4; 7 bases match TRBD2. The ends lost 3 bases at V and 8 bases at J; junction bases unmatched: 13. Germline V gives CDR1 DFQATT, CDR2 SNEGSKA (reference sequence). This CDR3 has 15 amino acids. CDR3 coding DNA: TGCAGTGCTAGTAGTTTTTGGGGAGGGAGGGACATTCAGTACTTC. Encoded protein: CSASSFWGGRDIQYF.

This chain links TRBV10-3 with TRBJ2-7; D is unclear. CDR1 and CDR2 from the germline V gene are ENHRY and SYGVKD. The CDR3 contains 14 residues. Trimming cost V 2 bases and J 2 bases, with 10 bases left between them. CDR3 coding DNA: TGTGCCATCAGTGAGGAAGGGATCGCCTACGAGCAGTACTTC. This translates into CAISEEGIAYEQYF.